Following are 32 T cell receptor beta chains from one sample sequenced in a study of Tregs in tolerant kidney transplant recipients. Assay used: immunoSEQ multiplex PCR; TCRdb lists only in-frame clones, some missing. The sample totals about 48,000 clones. Specimen: CD4+ T cells from blood, collected before the transplant. These receptors were collected from a human donor who received a combined kidney and bone marrow transplant.

Note on this clone: The CDR3 extends 3 residues past the end of the read, so its final part is completed from the germline J gene. This chain uses TRBV7-2 with TRBJ2-7; tentative D call: TRBD1 (5 bases). The CDR3 is 15 amino acids. Trimming left V 5 bases short and J 4 bases short, with 18 bases between. Germline CDR1 SGHTA, CDR2 FQGNSA. The CDR3 region is CASSLAHRSGYEQYF. Partial CDR3 DNA: TGTGCCAGCAGCCTGGCACACAGGAGTGGTTACGAG.

Remarks on this clone: The read halts 3 residues ahead of the CDR3 end, with the missing end drawn from the germline J gene. The chain joins TRBV11-2 to TRBJ2-7; TRBD1 might be the D (6 bases). V was trimmed by 5 bases and J by 2 bases, leaving 13 bases between them. Germline loops: CDR1 SGHAT, CDR2 FQNNGV. This CDR3 has 14 amino acids. The covered CDR3 bases are TGTGCCAGCAGCACCGACAGGCTAACCTACGAG. Translated: CASSTDRLTYE. In full, the CDR3 is CASSTDRLTYEQYF.

On this clone itself: The read comes to an end 3 residues before the CDR3 does, leaving the germline J gene to fill in the end. The chain carries TRBV19 and TRBJ2-1, with D hard to call. Looked up from germline, CDR1 is LNHDA and CDR2 is SQIVND (reference sequence). The CDR3 runs to 13 residues. The V and J ends lost 6 bases and 8 bases respectively, with 14 bases between them. This CDR3 reads CASRSLDSDEQFF. Incomplete CDR3 DNA: TGTGCCAGTAGGTCGCTAGATTCCGATGAG.

Concerning this clone: The read finishes 3 residues shy of the CDR3 end, and the germline J gene is used to complete it. The chain is built from TRBV5-1 and TRBJ2-7, with 8 bases identical to TRBD1. V was clipped by 5 bases and J by 1 base; unmatched bases: 8. The CDR3 sequence is 15 residues long. Germline V gene sequence: CDR1 SGHRS, CDR2 YFSETQ. The CDR3 bases that were read are TGCGCCAGCAGGTTCGGACAGGGTGGTTCCTACGAG. Protein: CASRFGQGGSYE. The whole CDR3 sequence is CASRFGQGGSYEQYF.

The chain's CDR3 is CAISETLGTSASGANVLTF. CDR3 DNA, as far as it was read: TGTGCCATCAGTGAGACCCTTGGGACTAGCGCCTCTGGGGCCAACGTC. The rearrangement joins TRBV10-3 to TRBJ2-6; TRBD2 agrees at 10 bases. The CDR3 goes on 3 residues after the read ends, and that part is filled in from the germline J gene. Trimming removed 2 bases from V and 0 bases from J; junction bases left unmatched: 7. The CDR3 has 19 amino acids. Germline V lookup: CDR1 ENHRY, CDR2 SYGVKD.

On this clone itself: The read ends 3 residues before the CDR3 terminus; that terminus is restored from the germline J gene. The chain employs TRBV5-4 and TRBJ1-3; 7 bases align to TRBD1. The CDR3 loop spans 15 amino acids. The junction had 7 bases not matched to a gene; V was cut back by 4 bases and J by 3 bases. Germline lookup yields CDR1 SGHNT and CDR2 YYREEE (reference sequence). This CDR3 reads CASSIQGVYGNTIYF. The sequenced part of the CDR3 DNA is TGTGCCAGCAGCATTCAGGGGGTTTATGGAAACACC.

Regarding this clone: The read ends 3 residues early relative to the CDR3; the germline J gene fills the gap. This rearrangement joins TRBV6-1 to TRBJ1-1; D is unclear. CDR1 and CDR2 from the germline V gene are MNHNS and SASEGT. This CDR3 is built from 14 residues. V gave up 3 bases and J gave up 1 base, with 9 bases separating them. The CDR3 bases that were read are TGTGCCAGCAGTGAGGTTCGGGGGAACACTGAA. Its protein product is CASSEVRGNTE. The full CDR3 sequence reads CASSEVRGNTEAFF.

Concerning this clone itself: Read coverage stops 3 residues before the CDR3 terminus; the germline J gene supplies the remainder. The V gene is TRBV29-1, the J gene TRBJ2-5; 9 nucleotides line up with TRBD2. Germline CDR1 reads SQVTM; CDR2 reads ANQGSEA. The CDR3 sequence is 15 residues long. V shed 2 bases, J shed 1 base, and the junction held 5 bases outside the gene matches. The sequenced part of the CDR3 DNA is TGCAGCGTTGAATTGGCTAGCGGGACCCAAGAGACC. This encodes CSVELASGTQET. The CDR3 in full is CSVELASGTQETQYF. The entire variable domain, with the rest obtained from reference TRBV29-1 and TRBJ2-5, is as follows: SAVISQKPSRDICQRGTSLTIQCQVDSQVTMMFWYRQQPGQSLTLIATANQGSEATYESGFVIDKFPISRPNLTFSTLTVSNMSPEDSSIYLCSVELASGTQETQYFGPGTRLLVL.

Turning to this clone: Sequencing ends 3 residues short of the CDR3 end; the germline J gene provides the rest. The rearrangement uses TRBV5-1 and TRBJ2-6, with D perhaps being TRBD1 or TRBD2 (5 bases each). V was clipped by 1 base and J by 0 bases, with 20 bases between them. Per germline, CDR1 SGHRS and CDR2 YFSETQ. CDR3 length: 20 amino acids. The covered CDR3 bases are TGCGCCAGCAGCTTGAGAGGAGGCGGCAGGGCATCCTCTGGGGCCAACGTC. Its translation: CASSLRGGGRASSGANV. The whole CDR3 protein reads CASSLRGGGRASSGANVLTF.

Worth noting for this clone: The CDR3 end lies 3 residues beyond the end of the read and is filled in from the germline J gene. The chain couples TRBV20-1 to TRBJ2-1, with D perhaps TRBD1 (5 bases). The CDR3 spans 13 residues. Germline V gives CDR1 DFQATT, CDR2 SNEGSKA (reference sequence). V lost 3 bases, J lost 3 bases, and 9 bases lay in between. CDR3 residues: CSASRGIYNEQFF. The covered CDR3 bases are TGCAGTGCTAGTAGGGGAATCTACAATGAG.

For this clone: The read finishes 3 residues shy of the CDR3 end, and the germline J gene is used to complete it. J is TRBJ1-4 and V is TRBV7-2, with D perhaps matching TRBD1 (6 bases). Per the germline V gene, CDR1 is SGHTA and CDR2 is FQGNSA. The V gene lost 5 bases and the J gene lost 4 bases, with 11 bases spanning the gap. The CDR3 runs 14 residues. The CDR3 sequence is CASSPTGLNEKLFF. The covered CDR3 bases are TGTGCCAGCAGCCCGACAGGACTTAATGAAAAA.

In the case of this clone: The CDR3 end lies 3 residues beyond the end of the read and is filled in from the germline J gene. The J gene is TRBJ1-2, the V gene TRBV18, with TRBD1 matching 9 bases. The CDR3 covers 14 residues. Germline values: CDR1 KGHSH, CDR2 LQKENI. The ends lost 6 bases at V and 7 bases at J; junction bases unmatched: 9. This CDR3 reads CASSLEQGAGGYTF. The sequenced CDR3 bases are TGTGCCAGCTCGCTCGAACAGGGGGCTGGTGGC.

As to this clone: The CDR3 end is not reached by the read, which stops 3 residues before it; the germline J gene fills it in. The gene calls are TRBV7-2 and TRBJ2-3; 12 bases line up with TRBD2. The CDR3 has 15 amino acids. CDR1 is SGHTA and CDR2 is FQGNSA in the germline V gene. V gave up 2 bases and J gave up 5 bases; unmatched junction bases: 2. This CDR3 is CASSLLAGGGDTQYF. The part of the CDR3 DNA that was read is TGTGCCAGCAGCTTACTAGCGGGAGGGGGAGATACG.

Comments on this clone: The read gets to within 3 residues of the CDR3 end, and the germline J gene fills in the rest. V and J are TRBV2 and TRBJ2-5, with 9 positions matching TRBD1. The trim removed 4 bases at V and 4 bases at J, leaving 1 base unmatched. CDR3 length: 13 residues. Per the germline V gene, CDR1 is SNHLY and CDR2 is FYNNEI. CDR3 DNA, as far as it was read: TGTGCCAGCAGTGTGGACAGGGGAGAGACC. Its translation: CASSVDRGET. The full CDR3 sequence reads CASSVDRGETQYF.

Note on this clone: The missing CDR3 end, 3 residues past where the read stops, is filled in from the germline J gene. The chain recombines TRBV7-9 with TRBJ1-4; 7 bases agree with TRBD1. The CDR3 extends over 15 amino acids. The V and J ends lost 1 base and 8 bases, in that order; junction bases with no gene match: 7. CDR1 SEHNR and CDR2 FQNEAQ come from the germline V gene (reference sequence). CDR3 amino acids: CASSLEQGTWEKLFF. The part of the CDR3 DNA that was read is TGTGCCAGCAGCTTAGAACAGGGGACTTGGGAAAAA. Drawing the rest from reference TRBV7-9 and TRBJ1-4, the complete variable domain is DTGVSQNPRHKITKRGQNVTFRCDPISEHNRLYWYRQTLGQGPEFLTYFQNEAQLEKSRLLSDRFSAERPKGSFSTLEIQRTEQGDSAMYLCASSLEQGTWEKLFFGSGTQLSVL.

For this clone: The CDR3 end falls 3 residues outside the read, so it is completed with the germline J gene. This chain connects TRBV20-1 to TRBJ2-5, with TRBD2 matching over 8 bases. Germline assignment: CDR1 DFQATT and CDR2 SNEGSKA (reference sequence). The V gene end was trimmed by 4 bases and the J gene end by 1 base; junction bases not matched to a gene: 8. The CDR3 has 15 residues. CDR3 region: CSATRSGRPQETQYF. Incomplete CDR3 DNA: TGCAGTGCTACACGGAGCGGGAGACCCCAAGAGACC.

For this clone: The observed sequence ends 3 residues before the CDR3 terminus, with the missing tail filled in from the germline J gene. The chain is built from TRBV2 and TRBJ2-5; 8 bases match TRBD1. The germline V gene encodes CDR1 SNHLY and CDR2 FYNNEI. This CDR3 contains 13 residues. V lost 7 bases, J lost 4 bases, and 5 bases stayed unmatched. This chain's CDR3 is CASTLTGAETQYF. The covered CDR3 bases are TGTGCCAGCACCTTGACAGGGGCAGAGACC.

The sequenced part of the CDR3 DNA is TGCGCCAGCAGCTTGGTGCCAGGGGGTAAAAACATT. Translating gives CASSLVPGGKNI. The CDR3, in full, reads CASSLVPGGKNIQYF. V is TRBV5-1 and J is TRBJ2-4; 7 nucleotides line up with TRBD1. The CDR3 is cut off 3 residues early in the read; its end comes from the germline J gene. Germline values: CDR1 SGHRS, CDR2 YFSETQ. This CDR3 region has 15 residues. V gave up 0 bases and J gave up 4 bases; unmatched junction bases: 4.

Of note for this clone: The sequence runs out 3 residues before the end of the CDR3; the remainder is reconstructed from the germline J gene. The chain joins TRBV29-1 to TRBJ2-5; tentatively, D is TRBD1 (6 bases). CDR3 length equals 15 residues. Trimming left V 1 base short and J 1 base short, with 13 bases between. Germline V gives CDR1 SQVTM, CDR2 ANQGSEA. The CDR3 protein is CSVEVFTGTQETQYF. The part of the CDR3 DNA that was read is TGCAGCGTTGAAGTTTTTACAGGGACCCAAGAGACC.

A word on this clone: Sequencing ends 3 residues short of the CDR3 end; the germline J gene provides the rest. The chain has TRBV6-2 or TRBV6-3 and TRBJ2-1, with 7 positions matching TRBD2. The junction had 12 bases not matched to a gene; V was cut back by 5 bases and J by 2 bases. The CDR3 has 17 residues. Germline V CDR1 and CDR2: MNHEY, SVGEGT. The covered CDR3 bases are TGTGCCAGCAGTCGACCGGCGGGGAGGGCCACCTACAATGAG. Residues: CASSRPAGRATYNE. The full CDR3 protein reads CASSRPAGRATYNEQFF.

On this clone itself: Coverage ceases 3 residues before the CDR3 finishes, and the germline J gene fills in the end. The chain joins TRBV5-1 to TRBJ1-5; D is possibly TRBD1 (6 bases). The CDR3 length is 15 residues. CDR1 and CDR2 from the germline V gene are SGHRS and YFSETQ. V gave up 1 base and J gave up 5 bases, with 13 bases separating them. The sequenced CDR3 bases are TGCGCCAGCAGCTTGAAGGGGGGGGAATATCAGCCC. Its protein is CASSLKGGEYQP. The CDR3, in full, reads CASSLKGGEYQPQHF.

Worth noting for this clone: Coverage ceases 3 residues before the CDR3 finishes, and the germline J gene fills in the end. The chain employs TRBV6-1 and TRBJ2-5; 11 bases map to TRBD2. CDR3 length equals 16 residues. Trimming removed 1 base from V and 4 bases from J; junction bases left unmatched: 5. Per the germline V gene, CDR1 is MNHNS and CDR2 is SASEGT. The CDR3 spells CASSEGLAGRLETQYF. CDR3 DNA, as far as it was read: TGTGCCAGCAGTGAAGGACTAGCGGGACGTTTAGAGACC.

Remarks on this clone: From the germline J gene comes the end of the CDR3, since the read stops 3 residues before it. V and J are TRBV7-2 and TRBJ1-1, with D tentatively TRBD1 (5 bases). The CDR3 runs 13 residues. Germline assignment: CDR1 SGHTA and CDR2 FQGNSA. Trimming took off 5 bases at V and 5 bases at J, with 12 bases between the two ends. CDR3 DNA, as far as it was read: TGTGCCAGCAGCCCTAGAGAGGGGACTGAA. It translates to CASSPREGTE. The entire CDR3 is CASSPREGTEAFF. The whole variable domain, remainder taken from reference TRBV7-2 and TRBJ1-1, is GAGVSQSPSNKVTEKGKDVELRCDPISGHTALYWYRQSLGQGLEFLIYFQGNSAPDKSGLPSDRFSAERTGGSVSTLTIQRTQQEDSAVYLCASSPREGTEAFFGQGTRLTVV.

Notes on this clone: Read coverage stops 3 residues before the CDR3 terminus; the germline J gene supplies the remainder. This rearrangement joins TRBV5-1 to TRBJ1-3; 11 bases line up with TRBD1. The CDR3 runs 14 residues. After removal of 4 bases from V and 8 bases from J, the junction contained 5 bases not matched to a gene. The V gene's germline CDR1 is SGHRS and CDR2 YFSETQ. The CDR3 is CASSEAGQGDTIYF. The sequenced CDR3 bases are TGCGCCAGCAGCGAAGCGGGACAGGGGGACACC. Using reference TRBV5-1 and TRBJ1-3 for the parts outside the CDR3, the full variable domain is KAGVTQTPRYLIKTRGQQVTLSCSPISGHRSVSWYQQTPGQGLQFLFEYFSETQRNKGNFPGRFSGRQFSNSRSEMNVSTLELGDSALYLCASSEAGQGDTIYFGEGSWLTVV.

With respect to this clone: The CDR3 end falls 3 residues outside the read, so it is completed with the germline J gene. The rearrangement uses TRBV7-2 and TRBJ2-2; 7 positions agree with TRBD2. In germline, CDR1 is SGHTA, CDR2 FQGNSA. Germline trimming cut 0 bases from V and 6 bases from J; bases unmatched to any gene: 4. The CDR3 is 15 residues long. CDR3 sequence reads: CASSLALAVAGELFF. CDR3 DNA, as far as it was read: TGTGCCAGCAGCTTAGCTCTAGCGGTGGCCGGGGAG.

With respect to this clone: The read gets to within 3 residues of the CDR3 end, and the germline J gene fills in the rest. The chain is built from TRBV20-1 and TRBJ2-4; the match to TRBD1 covers 9 bases. Unmatched junction bases numbered 7, after V lost 1 base and J lost 3 bases. Germline values: CDR1 DFQATT, CDR2 SNEGSKA (reference sequence). This CDR3 region has 16 residues. The DNA read from the CDR3 is TGCAGTGCTAGAGGAAGGACAGGGGACGGCAAAAACATT. Translated, it gives CSARGRTGDGKNI. The full CDR3 reads CSARGRTGDGKNIQYF.

Concerning this clone itself: The CDR3 extends 3 residues past the end of the read, so its final part is completed from the germline J gene. V usage is TRBV5-5 and J usage is TRBJ2-5; 9 bases agree with TRBD1. The CDR3 has 14 residues. Looked up from germline, CDR1 is SGHKS and CDR2 is YYEKEE (reference sequence). V was pared by 3 bases and J by 2 bases, with 2 bases of the junction left unmatched. CDR3 sequence reads: CASSSGQGQETQYF. The CDR3 DNA, read in part, is TGTGCCAGCAGCTCCGGACAGGGGCAAGAGACC.

Worth noting for this clone: The sequence runs out 3 residues before the end of the CDR3; the remainder is reconstructed from the germline J gene. The chain recombines TRBV19 with TRBJ2-2; D ambiguous. Trimming stripped 2 bases from V and 2 bases from J, with 6 bases between. Germline CDR1 and CDR2: LNHDA and SQIVND (reference sequence). The CDR3 extends over 14 amino acids. Here the CDR3 reads CASSISSNTGELFF. The CDR3 bases that were read are TGTGCCAGTAGTATATCATCCAACACCGGGGAG.

A note on this clone: Read sequence stops 3 residues before the CDR3 end, and the germline J gene provides the missing end. This sequence joins TRBV18 and TRBJ1-1; tentative D call: TRBD1 (6 bases). V shed 2 bases and J shed 1 base, with 11 bases lying between them. The CDR3 is 15 amino acids. Germline CDR1 KGHSH, CDR2 LQKENI. Here the CDR3 reads CASSPGGHGNTEAFF. CDR3 DNA (partial): TGTGCCAGCTCACCAGGGGGACACGGGAACACTGAA.

With respect to this clone: The read ends 3 residues shy of where the CDR3 ends; the end is completed using the germline J gene. The genes are TRBV5-1 and TRBJ2-2, with D maybe TRBD2 (6 bases). CDR1 and CDR2 from the germline V gene are SGHRS and YFSETQ. This CDR3 is built from 13 residues. The CDR3 region is CASSPLGDSRLFF. The CDR3 DNA, read in part, is TGCGCCAGCAGCCCCCTGGGGGACTCCCGG.

On this clone itself: Read coverage stops 3 residues before the CDR3 terminus; the germline J gene supplies the remainder. This chain connects TRBV7-8 to TRBJ1-2, with a possible D match to TRBD1 (5 bases). The CDR3 loop spans 12 amino acids. V was shortened by 8 bases and J by 7 bases, with 14 bases between the two germline ends. The germline CDR1 and CDR2 sequences are SGHVS and FQNEAQ. CDR3 residues: CASSGGEGGYTF. CDR3 bases read: TGTGCCAGCTCGGGGGGGGAGGGTGGC.

In the case of this clone: The CDR3 end lies 3 residues beyond the end of the read and is filled in from the germline J gene. This chain links TRBV19 with TRBJ1-5; D gene ambiguous. The CDR3 extends over 13 amino acids. V lost 4 bases and J 3 bases, leaving 7 bases between the germline ends. CDR1 LNHDA and CDR2 SQIVND come from the germline V gene (reference sequence). Incomplete CDR3 DNA: TGTGCCAGTAGTAGTTCGGTCAATCAGCCC. Translation gives CASSSSVNQP. The CDR3 as a whole reads CASSSSVNQPQHF.